Listed below are T cell receptor beta chains from one sample, sequenced in a study of shared clonotypes between healthy human individuals. Clones were read by immunoSEQ multiplex PCR, and TCRdb kept only the in-frame ones, dropping some. The table shows over 850,000 clones, with more than 75% occurring only once. Sequencing input: memory CD4+ T cells from PBMCs. The source is a man aged 18 to 29 in good health. Some clones in this sample may be carry-over from other donors' samples. The CDR3 runs from the conserved cysteine through the conserved F or W. Each record gives: J gene, D gene, V gene, clone size, CDR3 length, CDR3 protein, CDR3 DNA. D genes are given only for firm matches. A clone size is listed for some rows: how often the clone was seen (once, few, many), or a class if it is expanded.

j_call: TRBJ1-2; d_call: TRBD1; v_call: TRBV18; clone_size: once; cdr3_length: 13; cdr3_aa: CASSSDRNYGYTF; cdr3_nt: TGTGCCAGCTCATCGGACAGGAACTATGGCTACACCTTC
j_call: TRBJ1-5; d_call: TRBD1; v_call: TRBV28; clone_size: -; cdr3_length: 15; cdr3_aa: CASRSRGRGNQPQHF; cdr3_nt: TGTGCCAGCAGATCTAGGGGGCGAGGGAATCAGCCCCAGCATTTT
j_call: TRBJ1-1; d_call: TRBD1; v_call: TRBV7-9; clone_size: -; cdr3_length: 16; cdr3_aa: CASSSRQGILNTEAFF; cdr3_nt: TGTGCCAGCAGCTCAAGACAGGGGATATTGAACACTGAAGCTTTCTTT
j_call: TRBJ2-1; d_call: TRBD2; v_call: TRBV6-6; clone_size: -; cdr3_length: 15; cdr3_aa: CASTWGTSGRNEQFF; cdr3_nt: TGTGCCAGCACTTGGGGGACTAGCGGGAGGAATGAGCAGTTCTTC
j_call: TRBJ2-1; d_call: TRBD2; v_call: TRBV18; clone_size: -; cdr3_length: 15; cdr3_aa: CASSSTRTSGNEQFF; cdr3_nt: TGTGCCAGCTCATCCACCAGGACTAGCGGGAATGAGCAGTTCTTC
j_call: TRBJ2-7; d_call: -; v_call: TRBV27; clone_size: -; cdr3_length: 13; cdr3_aa: CASSLLIGYEQYF; cdr3_nt: TGTGCCAGCAGTTTATTGATCGGGTACGAGCAGTACTTC
j_call: TRBJ2-1; d_call: TRBD2; v_call: TRBV4-2; clone_size: -; cdr3_length: 16; cdr3_aa: CASSQERAGGYNEQFF; cdr3_nt: TGTGCCAGCAGCCAAGAGAGAGCGGGAGGCTACAATGAGCAGTTCTTC
j_call: TRBJ2-1; d_call: TRBD2; v_call: TRBV7-2; clone_size: once; cdr3_length: 15; cdr3_aa: CASSSSGPYVYEQFF; cdr3_nt: TGTGCCAGCAGCTCTAGCGGGCCTTACGTGTATGAGCAGTTCTTC
j_call: TRBJ2-7; d_call: -; v_call: TRBV19; clone_size: -; cdr3_length: 14; cdr3_aa: CASSIAARDYEQYF; cdr3_nt: TGTGCCAGTAGTATAGCGGCGAGGGACTACGAGCAGTACTTC
j_call: TRBJ1-4; d_call: TRBD1; v_call: TRBV30; clone_size: few; cdr3_length: 13; cdr3_aa: CAWSVWRGLKLFF; cdr3_nt: TGTGCCTGGAGTGTATGGAGGGGGCTAAAACTGTTTTTT
j_call: TRBJ1-1; d_call: TRBD1; v_call: TRBV10-1; clone_size: -; cdr3_length: 13; cdr3_aa: CASRQGGSTEAFF; cdr3_nt: TGCGCCAGCAGGCAGGGGGGGAGTACTGAAGCTTTCTTT
j_call: TRBJ1-1; d_call: -; v_call: TRBV1; clone_size: -; cdr3_length: 16; cdr3_aa: CTSSLNLVGLNTEAFF; cdr3_nt: TGCACCAGCAGCCTAAATCTGGTTGGATTGAACACTGAAGCTTTCTTT
j_call: TRBJ2-7; d_call: TRBD2; v_call: TRBV28; clone_size: -; cdr3_length: 16; cdr3_aa: CASRARGAGGPYEQYF; cdr3_nt: TGTGCCAGCAGAGCCCGGGGAGCGGGAGGTCCCTACGAGCAGTACTTC
j_call: TRBJ1-2; d_call: -; v_call: TRBV7-9; clone_size: once; cdr3_length: 14; cdr3_aa: CASSLLQENYGYTF; cdr3_nt: TGTGCCAGCAGCTTACTTCAGGAAAACTATGGCTACACCTTC
j_call: TRBJ2-1; d_call: -; v_call: TRBV5-6; clone_size: -; cdr3_length: 13; cdr3_aa: CASSRPMYNEQFF; cdr3_nt: TGTGCCAGCAGTAGACCTATGTACAATGAGCAGTTCTTC
j_call: TRBJ2-2; d_call: -; v_call: TRBV11-2; clone_size: -; cdr3_length: 14; cdr3_aa: CASSRPRDTGELFF; cdr3_nt: TGTGCCAGCAGCCGACCCCGGGACACCGGGGAGCTGTTTTTT